This T cell receptor (beta chain) is from a study of Graves' ophthalmopathy and Graves' hyperthyroidism (dated by TCRdb to about 2018). Background on the whole study: Peripheral blood was collected at initial diagnosis, before any treatment. In total, approximately 140 blood samples were TCR-sequenced: around 42 ophthalmopathy, under 85 hyperthyroidism and roughly 17 hyperthyroidism-to-ophthalmopathy patients. In roughly 6 hyperthyroidism patients, T-cell repertoires of thyroid tissue and blood were compared. The study used signatures of the TCR beta repertoire to tell Graves' ophthalmopathy apart from Graves' hyperthyroidism and to predict which patients would progress to ophthalmopathy. After sampling, hyperthyroidism patients received methimazole starting at 30 mg daily, and ophthalmopathy patients received high-dose intravenous methylprednisolone. An independent validation cohort was composed of 18 hyperthyroidism patients and around 15 patients who later progressed from hyperthyroidism to ophthalmopathy. To explore V-J signatures distinguishing ophthalmopathy from hyperthyroidism, a discovery set of about 99 patients (around 42 ophthalmopathy, over 55 stable hyperthyroidism) was enrolled.

CDR1 and CDR2, looked up from the germline V gene (reference sequence), are DFQATT and SNEGSKA. Clipping removes 6 bases from V and 3 bases from J, with 15 as the unmatched junction base count. The CDR3 starts with the cysteine, ends with the phenylalanine, and has 16 residues. Only CDR3 DNA is held: 48 bases, read in frame from base 1. The investigation overall reported the following: In validation, the model predicted ophthalmopathy progression with nearly 71% sensitivity and roughly 72% specificity; eleven to twelve predicted patients were CT-confirmed with GO in a median of around 6 months. The 13-signature model separated ophthalmopathy from stable hyperthyroidism with roughly 90% sensitivity and less than 83% specificity in cross-validation, and 80%/75% in the test set. Most of the expanded thyroid clonotypes with a frequency above 0.001 were also detected in blood, and it was suggested that the thyroid immune response may be reflected by blood repertoires. Sample size was not statistically predetermined, and group allocation was not concealed from the investigators.

This clonotype turned up a few times. The specificity of this receptor is unknown. Base qualities are not provided; no much larger clone lies one nucleotide away. For repertoire sequencing, TCR beta CDR3 regions were amplified from RNA transcripts. The first round was an RT-PCR using HTBI primers with the Qiagen OneStep RT-PCR kit, and this first round was followed by a second-round multiplex PCR, then size selection and purification. The libraries underwent paired-end sequencing with 100 bp reads on an Illumina HiSeq2000. Regarding the original processing steps: Reads were processed with SOAPnuke, discarding reads with adapters, uncalled bases, mean Phred below 15, or no exact constant-primer or identifier match. COPE v1.2.5 was used to merge the high-quality paired reads. Clonotypes were defined as unique nucleotide sequences and were aligned to IMGT TRB V, D and J references using MiTCR v1.1. The analysis was limited to V-J combinations with a frequency above 0.0001, which together covered more than 98% of repertoires. For each V-J combination, a TCR clonal expansion and chaos score was defined as F50 clonal expansion divided by the chaos observed in the TCRdist matrix. Welch's t-statistics and random forest were used to narrow the features down to more than 10 V-J combinations, which were then fed into a naive Bayes classifier. Thyroid-blood repertoire similarity was quantified with the Morisita-Horn index. In TCRdb, the public reads were trimmed at Q25 with fastp and aligned with MiXCR, with productive beta chains retained. Identical CDR3 protein sequences are pooled into one entry, listed with their most common genes and DNA. The V and J calls shown here were made by TCRdb, not taken from the authors' results. The sample yields about 240,000 distinct CDR3 sequences; 45% were counted once. The ten most abundant clones make up about 45% of the sample.

Ophthalmopathy patients had moderately to severely active disease, Clinical Activity Score of at least 3, NOSPECS grade of at least 4, and disease duration under 3 months. Anyone with other autoimmune diseases, uncontrolled infections, pregnancy or lactation was excluded from the study. Clinical symptoms, serum thyroxine, TRAb, thyroid ultrasound and orbital computed tomography were used for diagnosis. Ficoll-Paque density gradient centrifugation was used to isolate PBMCs from approximately 10 ml of fresh peripheral blood. Trizol reagent was used to extract the total RNA, and its quality was then checked on an Agilent 2100 Bioanalyzer.

The origin of this receptor is an adult man with Graves' ophthalmopathy. In this chain, TRBV20-1 is recombined with TRBJ2-7, with 9 junctional bases fitting TRBD1. Specimen: peripheral blood. The DNA sequence is as follows: TGCAGTGCCCCATCCAGGACAGGGGACATCCTCTACGAGCAGTACTTC. Its protein reads: CSAPSRTGDILYEQYF.